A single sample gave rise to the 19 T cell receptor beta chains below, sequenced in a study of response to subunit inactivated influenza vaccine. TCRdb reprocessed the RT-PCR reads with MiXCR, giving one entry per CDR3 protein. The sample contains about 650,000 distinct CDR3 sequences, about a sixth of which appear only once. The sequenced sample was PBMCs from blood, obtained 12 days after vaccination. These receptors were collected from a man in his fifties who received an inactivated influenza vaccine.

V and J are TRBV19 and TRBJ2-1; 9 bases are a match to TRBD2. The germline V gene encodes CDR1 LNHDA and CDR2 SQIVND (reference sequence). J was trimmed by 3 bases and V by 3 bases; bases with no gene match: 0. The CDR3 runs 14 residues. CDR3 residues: CASSMTSGYNEQFF. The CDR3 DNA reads TGTGCCAGTAGTATGACTAGCGGCTACAATGAGCAGTTCTTC.

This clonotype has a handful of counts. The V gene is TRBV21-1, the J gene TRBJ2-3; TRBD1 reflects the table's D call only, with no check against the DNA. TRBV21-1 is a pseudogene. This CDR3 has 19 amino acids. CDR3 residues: CASSTRDRPFRGSTDTQYF. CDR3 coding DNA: TGTGCCAGCAGCACTAGGGACAGACCATTTCGTGGGTCCACAGATACGCAGTATTTT.

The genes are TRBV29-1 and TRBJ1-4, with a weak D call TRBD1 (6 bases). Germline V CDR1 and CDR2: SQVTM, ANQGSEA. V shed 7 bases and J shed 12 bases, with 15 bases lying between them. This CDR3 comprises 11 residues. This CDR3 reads CSAAQHRELFF. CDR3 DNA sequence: TGCAGCGCTGCACAGCACAGGGAACTGTTTTTT.

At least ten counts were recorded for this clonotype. The CDR3 reads CASSQSRTSDNSPLHF. The CDR3 DNA is TGTGCCAGCAGTCAATCGCGGACCTCGGATAATTCACCCCTCCACTTT. The V call is TRBV6-1, the J call TRBJ1-6; D is ambiguous. This CDR3 has 16 amino acids. V lost 5 bases and J lost 5, with 16 bases in between. Germline assignment: CDR1 MNHNS and CDR2 SASEGT.

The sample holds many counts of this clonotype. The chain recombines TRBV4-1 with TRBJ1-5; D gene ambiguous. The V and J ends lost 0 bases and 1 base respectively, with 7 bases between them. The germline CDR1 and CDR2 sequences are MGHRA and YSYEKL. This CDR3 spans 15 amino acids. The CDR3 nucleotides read TGCGCCAGCAGCCAAGAAGGGCAGAGCAATCAGCCCCAGCATTTT. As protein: CASSQEGQSNQPQHF.

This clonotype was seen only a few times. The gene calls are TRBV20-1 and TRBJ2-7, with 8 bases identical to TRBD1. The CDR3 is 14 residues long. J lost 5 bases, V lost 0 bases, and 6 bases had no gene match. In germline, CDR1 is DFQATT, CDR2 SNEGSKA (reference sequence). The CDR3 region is CSARDPGGKDEQYF. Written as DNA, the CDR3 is TGCAGTGCTAGAGATCCAGGGGGCAAGGACGAGCAGTACTTC.

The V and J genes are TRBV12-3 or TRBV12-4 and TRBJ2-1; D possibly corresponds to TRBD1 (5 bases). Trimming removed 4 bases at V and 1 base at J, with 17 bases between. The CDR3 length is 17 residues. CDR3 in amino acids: CASSSDLGRASYNEQFF. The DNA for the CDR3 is TGTGCCAGCAGTTCCGACCTCGGCAGGGCATCCTACAATGAGCAGTTCTTC.

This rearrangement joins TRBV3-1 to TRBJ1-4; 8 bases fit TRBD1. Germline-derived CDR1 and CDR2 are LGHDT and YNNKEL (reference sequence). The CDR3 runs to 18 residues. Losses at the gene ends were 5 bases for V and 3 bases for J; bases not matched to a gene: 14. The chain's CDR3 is CASSLTRDRSRANEKLFF. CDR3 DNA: TGTGCCAGCAGCTTAACCCGGGACAGGAGTAGAGCTAATGAAAAACTGTTTTTT.

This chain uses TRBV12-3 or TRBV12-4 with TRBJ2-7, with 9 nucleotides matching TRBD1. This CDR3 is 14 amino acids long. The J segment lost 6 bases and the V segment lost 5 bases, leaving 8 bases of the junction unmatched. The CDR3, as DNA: TGTGCCAGCAGTCCTCTGCGGACAGGGGTCGAGCAGTACTTC. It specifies CASSPLRTGVEQYF.

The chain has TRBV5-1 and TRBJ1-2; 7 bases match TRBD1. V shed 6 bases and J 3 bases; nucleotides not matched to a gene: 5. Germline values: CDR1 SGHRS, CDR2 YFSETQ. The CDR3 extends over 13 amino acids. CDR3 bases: TGCGCCAGCAATACCGGGACAGACTATGGCTACACCTTC. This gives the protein CASNTGTDYGYTF. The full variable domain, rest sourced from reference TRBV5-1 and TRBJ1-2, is KAGVTQTPRYLIKTRGQQVTLSCSPISGHRSVSWYQQTPGQGLQFLFEYFSETQRNKGNFPGRFSGRQFSNSRSEMNVSTLELGDSALYLCASNTGTDYGYTFGSGTRLTVV.

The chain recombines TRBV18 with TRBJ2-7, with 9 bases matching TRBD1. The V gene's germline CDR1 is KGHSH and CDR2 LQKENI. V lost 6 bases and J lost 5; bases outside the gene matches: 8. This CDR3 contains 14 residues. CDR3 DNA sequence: TGTGCCAGCTCTAGGGGACAGGGATCCCACGAGCAGTACTTC. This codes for CASSRGQGSHEQYF.

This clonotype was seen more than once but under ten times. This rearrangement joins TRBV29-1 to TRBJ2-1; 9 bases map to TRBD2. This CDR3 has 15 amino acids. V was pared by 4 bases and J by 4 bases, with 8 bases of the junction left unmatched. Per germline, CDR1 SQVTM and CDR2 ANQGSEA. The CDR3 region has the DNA TGCAGCGTTGGGGAGGGTAGCGGGAGATACAATGAGCAGTTCTTC. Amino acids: CSVGEGSGRYNEQFF.

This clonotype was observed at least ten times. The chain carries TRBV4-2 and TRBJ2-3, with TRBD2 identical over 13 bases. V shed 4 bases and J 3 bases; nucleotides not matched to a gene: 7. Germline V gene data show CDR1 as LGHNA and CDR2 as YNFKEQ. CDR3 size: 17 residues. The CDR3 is CASSLLAGGGWTDTQYF. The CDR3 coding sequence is TGTGCCAGCAGCCTACTAGCGGGGGGGGGTTGGACAGATACGCAGTATTTT.

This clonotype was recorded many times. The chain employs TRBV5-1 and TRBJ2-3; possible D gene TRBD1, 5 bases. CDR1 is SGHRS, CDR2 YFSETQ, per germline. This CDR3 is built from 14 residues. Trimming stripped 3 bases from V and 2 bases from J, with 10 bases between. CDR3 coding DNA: TGCGCCAGCAGCTCCGACAGTTCCACAGATACGCAGTATTTT. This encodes CASSSDSSTDTQYF.

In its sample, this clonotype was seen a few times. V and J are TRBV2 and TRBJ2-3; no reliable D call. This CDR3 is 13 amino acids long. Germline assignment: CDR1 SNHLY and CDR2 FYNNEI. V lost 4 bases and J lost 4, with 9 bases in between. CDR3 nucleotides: TGTGCCAGCAGTGGATCCAAAGCAGATACGCAGTATTTT. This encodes CASSGSKADTQYF.

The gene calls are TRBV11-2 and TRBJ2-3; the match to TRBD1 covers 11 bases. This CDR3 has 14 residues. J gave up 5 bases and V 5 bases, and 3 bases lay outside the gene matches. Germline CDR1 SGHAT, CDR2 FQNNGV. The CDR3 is CASSPGQGVDTQYF. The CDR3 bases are TGTGCCAGCAGCCCGGGACAGGGGGTAGATACGCAGTATTTT.

CDR3 in amino acids: CASTLLGQALSEAFF. The CDR3 region has the DNA TGTGCCAGCACCCTCCTAGGACAGGCCCTATCTGAAGCTTTCTTT. V is TRBV28 and J is TRBJ1-1, with 7 bases that match TRBD1. This CDR3 is built from 15 residues. Germline V gene lookup returns CDR1 MDHEN and CDR2 SYDVKM. V shed 7 bases, J shed 6 bases, and the junction held 14 bases outside the gene matches.

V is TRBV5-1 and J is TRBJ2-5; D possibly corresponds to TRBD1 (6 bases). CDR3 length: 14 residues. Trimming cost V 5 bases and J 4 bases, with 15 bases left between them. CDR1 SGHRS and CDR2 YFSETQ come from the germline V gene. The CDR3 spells CASSWNTGRETQYF. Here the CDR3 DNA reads TGCGCCAGCAGTTGGAACACAGGGCGAGAGACCCAGTACTTC.

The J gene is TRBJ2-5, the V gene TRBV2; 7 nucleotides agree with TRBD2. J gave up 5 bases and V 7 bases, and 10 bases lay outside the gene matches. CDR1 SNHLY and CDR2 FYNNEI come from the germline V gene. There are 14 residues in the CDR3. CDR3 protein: CASNLWGGSETQYF. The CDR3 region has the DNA TGTGCCAGCAACCTCTGGGGGGGTTCCGAGACCCAGTACTTC.